This is a list of T cell receptor beta chains from one sample in a study of T cells in Graves' hyperthyroidism and ophthalmopathy. TCRdb ran MiXCR on the multiplex PCR reads and lists one entry per CDR3 protein. The table records a few hundred thousand distinct CDR3 sequences, roughly 13% of them present only once. The specimen sequenced was blood. The receptor source for this set is a woman aged 18-29 years with Graves' hyperthyroidism. The CDR3 runs from the conserved cysteine through the conserved F or W. The D gene is left open where the match is weak. Clone size is stated in some rows and not others, as once, few, many or a class when expanded.

d_gene,v_gene,abundance,j_gene,CDR3aa,CDR3nt
-,TRBV4-3,-,TRBJ2-2,CASSQEGGATGELFF,TGCGCCAGCAGCCAAGAGGGGGGGGCCACCGGGGAGCTGTTTTTT
-,TRBV5-6,-,TRBJ2-6,CASSLAGQFVSGANVLTF,TGTGCCAGCAGCTTGGCTGGACAGTTTGTCTCTGGGGCCAACGTCCTGACTTTC
TRBD2,TRBV11-2,many,TRBJ2-5,CATSPVLAGPQETQYF,TGTGCCACCTCCCCTGTCCTAGCGGGTCCACAAGAGACCCAGTACTTC
-,TRBV11-2,many,TRBJ2-7,CASSLGHRSYEQYF,TGTGCCAGCAGCTTAGGCCACAGATCCTACGAGCAGTACTTC
TRBD1,TRBV28,many,TRBJ1-2,CASSGSGTGDGYTF,TGTGCCAGCAGTGGTTCCGGGACAGGGGATGGCTACACCTTC
-,TRBV9,few,TRBJ2-3,CASSVAVSTDTQYF,TGTGCCAGCAGCGTAGCGGTTAGCACAGATACGCAGTATTTT
-,TRBV5-1,few,TRBJ2-5,CASSLSALGETQYF,TGCGCCAGCAGCTTGAGCGCCCTGGGGGAGACCCAGTACTTC
-,TRBV4-2,many,TRBJ1-1,CASSQVAGDAEAFF,TGTGCCAGCAGCCAAGTCGCAGGAGACGCTGAAGCTTTCTTT
-,TRBV6-4,few,TRBJ2-2,CASSGASEGTGELFF,TGTGCCAGCAGTGGAGCGTCGGAGGGTACCGGGGAGCTGTTTTTT
-,TRBV12-3/TRBV12-4,few,TRBJ2-3,CASSLSLDRTDTQYF,TGTGCCAGCAGTTTGTCCCTCGACCGCACAGATACGCAGTATTTT
-,TRBV12-3/TRBV12-4,many,TRBJ2-3,CASSLAGLAGFTDTQYF,TGTGCCAGCAGTTTAGCGGGGCTAGCAGGGTTCACAGATACGCAGTATTTT
TRBD2,TRBV7-8,many,TRBJ2-1,CASSETSGLYNEQFF,TGTGCCAGCAGCGAGACTAGCGGTTTGTACAATGAGCAGTTCTTC
-,TRBV25-1,few,TRBJ1-6,CASSEREGNSPLHF,TGTGCCAGCAGTGAAAGGGAAGGGAATTCACCCCTCCACTTT
-,TRBV5-1,many,TRBJ2-2,CASSLRTGTGELFF,TGCGCCAGCAGCTTGAGAACGGGCACCGGGGAGCTGTTTTTT
-,TRBV9,many,TRBJ1-4,CASSAPGVNEKLFF,TGTGCCAGCAGCGCGCCGGGAGTTAATGAAAAACTGTTTTTT
-,TRBV4-1,few,TRBJ1-2,CASSQDSGSYGYTF,TGCGCCAGCAGCCAGGACTCAGGGTCCTATGGCTACACCTTC
-,TRBV27,many,TRBJ2-4,CASSPTGAKNIQYF,TGTGCCAGCAGCCCGACGGGAGCCAAAAACATTCAGTACTTC
TRBD2,TRBV29-1,few,TRBJ2-1,CSVGTSVSTYNEQFF,TGCAGCGTTGGGACTAGCGTCTCGACCTACAATGAGCAGTTCTTC
-,TRBV28,many,TRBJ1-1,CASSLGGARTEAFF,TGTGCCAGCAGTTTAGGCGGGGCTCGGACTGAAGCTTTCTTT
-,TRBV6-1,-,TRBJ2-2,CASSAPWRSGELFF,TGTGCCAGCAGCGCGCCTTGGCGCTCCGGGGAGCTGTTTTTT
-,TRBV12-3/TRBV12-4,many,TRBJ2-2,CASSPRLDSGELFF,TGTGCCAGCAGTCCTCGACTAGACTCCGGGGAGCTGTTTTTT
-,TRBV29-1,-,TRBJ1-3,CSVGTAGNTIYF,TGCAGCGTTGGGACAGCTGGAAACACCATATATTTT
TRBD1,TRBV27,few,TRBJ1-1,CASSLSKGAGTEAFF,TGTGCCAGCAGTTTATCGAAGGGGGCTGGCACTGAAGCTTTCTTT
-,TRBV7-2,many,TRBJ2-7,CASSSGLSLYEQYF,TGTGCCAGCAGCTCCGGACTATCGCTTTACGAGCAGTACTTC
TRBD1,TRBV29-1,-,TRBJ1-5,CSVLTGPTGDQPQHF,TGCAGCGTCCTCACCGGGCCCACAGGGGATCAGCCCCAGCATTTT
TRBD1,TRBV2,-,TRBJ2-7,CASSLQTGTYEQYF,TGTGCCAGCAGTTTACAGACAGGGACCTACGAGCAGTACTTC
-,TRBV11-2,many,TRBJ2-1,CASSPLYYNEQFF,TGTGCCAGCAGCCCCTTGTACTACAATGAGCAGTTCTTC
TRBD1,TRBV7-2,many,TRBJ1-5,CASSLTGGTQPQHF,TGTGCCAGCAGCCTAACAGGGGGCACGCAGCCCCAGCATTTT
-,TRBV6-1,many,TRBJ2-6,CASSRTAQGGANVLTF,TGTGCCAGCAGTCGGACCGCCCAGGGTGGGGCCAACGTCCTGACTTTC
TRBD2,TRBV19,-,TRBJ2-1,CASSPPGLDYNEQFF,TGTGCCAGTAGTCCCCCCGGACTAGACTACAATGAGCAGTTCTTC
-,TRBV9,-,TRBJ1-6,CASSSGTTLHF,TGTGCCAGCAGCTCAGGGACGACCCTCCACTTT
TRBD2,TRBV10-1,many,TRBJ2-2,CASSEGLAGAGELFF,TGCGCCAGCAGTGAGGGACTAGCGGGAGCCGGGGAGCTGTTTTTT
TRBD1,TRBV5-1,-,TRBJ1-2,CASKIQGAYGYTF,TGCGCCAGCAAAATACAGGGGGCTTATGGCTACACCTTC